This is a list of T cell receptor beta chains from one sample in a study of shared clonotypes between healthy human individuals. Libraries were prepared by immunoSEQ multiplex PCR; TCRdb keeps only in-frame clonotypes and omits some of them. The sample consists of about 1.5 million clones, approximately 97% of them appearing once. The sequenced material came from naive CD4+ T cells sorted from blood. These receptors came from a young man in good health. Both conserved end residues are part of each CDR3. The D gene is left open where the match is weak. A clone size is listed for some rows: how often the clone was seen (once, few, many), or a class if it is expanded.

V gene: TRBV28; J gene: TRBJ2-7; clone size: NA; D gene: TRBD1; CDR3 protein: CASIRQGANEQYF; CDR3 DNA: TGTGCCAGCATTAGGCAGGGGGCTAACGAGCAGTACTTC
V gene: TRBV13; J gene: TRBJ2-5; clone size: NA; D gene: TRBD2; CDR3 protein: CASSSPGGGETQYF; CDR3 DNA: TGTGCCAGCAGCTCCCCGGGGGGAGGGGAGACCCAGTACTTC
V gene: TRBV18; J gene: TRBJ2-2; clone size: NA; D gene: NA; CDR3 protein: CASPYTAANTGELFF; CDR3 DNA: TGTGCCAGCCCATACACAGCCGCGAACACCGGGGAGCTGTTTTTT
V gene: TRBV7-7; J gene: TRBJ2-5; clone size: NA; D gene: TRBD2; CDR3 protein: CAISGSDRETQYF; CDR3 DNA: TGTGCTATTAGCGGGAGTGATCGGGAGACCCAGTACTTC
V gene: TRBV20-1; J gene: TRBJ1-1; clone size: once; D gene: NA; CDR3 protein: CSASRGTEAFF; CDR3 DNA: TGCAGTGCTAGCCGGGGCACTGAAGCTTTCTTT
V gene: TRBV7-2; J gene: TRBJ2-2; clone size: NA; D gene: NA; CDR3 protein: CASSLIQPLVGGELFF; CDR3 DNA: TGTGCCAGCAGCTTAATCCAGCCGTTGGTAGGCGGGGAGCTGTTTTTT
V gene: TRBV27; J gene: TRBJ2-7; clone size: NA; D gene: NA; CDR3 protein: CASSQRTNRDEQYF; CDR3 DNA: TGTGCCAGCAGTCAAAGGACCAACAGGGACGAGCAGTACTTC
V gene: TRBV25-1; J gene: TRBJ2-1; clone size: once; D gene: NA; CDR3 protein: CASSEFSGQPYNEQFF; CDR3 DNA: TGTGCCAGCAGTGAATTTAGCGGACAGCCATACAATGAGCAGTTCTTC
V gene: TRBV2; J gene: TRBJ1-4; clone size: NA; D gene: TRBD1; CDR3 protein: CASGTDRGNEKLFF; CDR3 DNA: TGTGCCAGCGGGACAGACAGGGGGAATGAAAAACTGTTTTTT
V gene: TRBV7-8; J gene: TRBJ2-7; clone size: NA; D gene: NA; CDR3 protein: CASSATRAYEQYF; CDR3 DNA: TGTGCCAGCAGCGCGACTAGGGCCTACGAGCAGTACTTC
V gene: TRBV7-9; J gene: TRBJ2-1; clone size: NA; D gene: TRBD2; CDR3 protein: CASSLSSSGSDYNEQFF; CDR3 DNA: TGTGCCAGCAGCTTAAGTAGTAGCGGGAGTGACTACAATGAGCAGTTCTTC
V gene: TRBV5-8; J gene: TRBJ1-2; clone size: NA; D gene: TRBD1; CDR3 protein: CASSPGTGAKGYTF; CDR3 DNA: TGTGCCAGCAGCCCTGGGACAGGGGCTAAAGGGTACACCTTC
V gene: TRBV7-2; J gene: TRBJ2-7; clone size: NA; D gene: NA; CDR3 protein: CASSLARGGTYEQYF; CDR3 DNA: TGTGCCAGCAGCTTAGCCAGGGGGGGCACTTACGAGCAGTACTTC
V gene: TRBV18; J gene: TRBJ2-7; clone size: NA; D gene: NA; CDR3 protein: CASSRRLGDYEQYF; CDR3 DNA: TGTGCCAGCTCGCGGAGGTTGGGGGACTACGAGCAGTACTTC
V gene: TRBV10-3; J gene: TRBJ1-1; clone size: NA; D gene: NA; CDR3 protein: CATLTQAFEAFF; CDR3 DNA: TGTGCCACCCTTACTCAGGCGTTTGAAGCTTTCTTT
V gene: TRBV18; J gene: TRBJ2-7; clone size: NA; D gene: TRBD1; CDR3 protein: CASSPLRTGAIVEQYF; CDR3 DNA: TGTGCCAGCTCACCATTGCGGACAGGGGCCATAGTCGAGCAGTACTTC
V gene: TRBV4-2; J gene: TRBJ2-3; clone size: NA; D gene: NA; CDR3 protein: CASSQGPYTDTQYF; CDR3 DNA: TGTGCCAGCAGCCAAGGTCCTTACACAGATACGCAGTATTTT
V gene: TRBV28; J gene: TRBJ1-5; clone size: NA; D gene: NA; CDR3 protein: CASRIQSNQPQHF; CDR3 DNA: TGTGCCAGCAGGATACAAAGCAATCAGCCCCAGCATTTT
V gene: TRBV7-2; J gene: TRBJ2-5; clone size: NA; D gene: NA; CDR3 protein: CASSLVGVKTQYF; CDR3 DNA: TGTGCCAGCAGCTTAGTAGGGGTTAAGACCCAGTACTTC
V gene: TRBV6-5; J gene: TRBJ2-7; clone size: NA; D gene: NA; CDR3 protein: CASRGTSHEQYF; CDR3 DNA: TGTGCCAGCAGAGGTACGAGCCACGAGCAGTACTTC
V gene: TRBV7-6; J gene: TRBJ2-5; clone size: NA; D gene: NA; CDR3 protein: CASSPREEGTQYF; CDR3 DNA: TGTGCCAGCAGCCCCCGAGAGGAGGGGACCCAGTACTTC
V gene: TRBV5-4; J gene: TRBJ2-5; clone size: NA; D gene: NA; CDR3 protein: CASGRGETQYF; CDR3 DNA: TGTGCCAGCGGCAGGGGTGAGACCCAGTACTTC
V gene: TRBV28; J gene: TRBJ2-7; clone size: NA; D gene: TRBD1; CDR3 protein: CASAGTGLYEQYF; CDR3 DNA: TGTGCCAGCGCCGGGACAGGCTTATACGAGCAGTACTTC
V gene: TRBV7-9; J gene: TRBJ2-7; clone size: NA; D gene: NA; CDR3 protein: CASGPGYEQYF; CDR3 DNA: TGTGCCAGCGGGCCTGGCTACGAGCAGTACTTC
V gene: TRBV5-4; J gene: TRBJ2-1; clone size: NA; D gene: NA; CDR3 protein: CASSPDGDSYNEQFF; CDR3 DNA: TGTGCCAGCAGCCCGGACGGGGACTCCTACAATGAGCAGTTCTTC
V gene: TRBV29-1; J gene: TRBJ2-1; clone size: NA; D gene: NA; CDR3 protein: CSVELGLASSYNEQFF; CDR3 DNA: TGCAGCGTTGAATTAGGGCTCGCGAGCTCCTACAATGAGCAGTTCTTC
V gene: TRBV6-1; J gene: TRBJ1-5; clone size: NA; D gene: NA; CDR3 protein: CASSGPGALSNQPQHF; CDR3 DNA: TGTGCCAGCAGTGGCCCAGGGGCCCTCAGCAATCAGCCCCAGCATTTT
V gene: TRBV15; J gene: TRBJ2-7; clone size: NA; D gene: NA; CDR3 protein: CATSRGVGYEQYF; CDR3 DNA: TGTGCCACCAGCAGAGGTGTGGGCTACGAGCAGTACTTC
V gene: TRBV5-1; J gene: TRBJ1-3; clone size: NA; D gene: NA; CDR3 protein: CASSLDGAAGNTIYF; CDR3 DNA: TGCGCCAGCAGCTTGGATGGAGCGGCTGGAAACACCATATATTTT
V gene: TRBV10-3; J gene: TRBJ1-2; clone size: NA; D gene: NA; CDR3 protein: CAISEIGRGYYGYTF; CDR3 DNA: TGTGCCATCAGTGAGATAGGCCGGGGGTACTATGGCTACACCTTC
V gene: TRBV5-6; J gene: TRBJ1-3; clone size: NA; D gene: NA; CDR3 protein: CASSEDPGDPGNTIYF; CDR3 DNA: TGTGCCAGCAGTGAGGATCCGGGGGACCCTGGAAACACCATATATTTT
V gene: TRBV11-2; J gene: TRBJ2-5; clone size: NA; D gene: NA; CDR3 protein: CASSFDRTQETQYF; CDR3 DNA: TGTGCCAGCAGCTTTGACAGGACTCAAGAGACCCAGTACTTC
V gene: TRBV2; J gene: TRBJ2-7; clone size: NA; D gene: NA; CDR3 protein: CASSEFEGLTYEQYF; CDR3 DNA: TGTGCCAGCAGTGAATTTGAGGGATTAACCTACGAGCAGTACTTC
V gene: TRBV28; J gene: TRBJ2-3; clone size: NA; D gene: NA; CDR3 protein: CASSSGVPDTQYF; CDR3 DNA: TGTGCCAGCAGTTCCGGAGTCCCAGATACGCAGTATTTT
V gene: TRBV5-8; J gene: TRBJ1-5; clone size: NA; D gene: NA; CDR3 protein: CASSFAEVFSNQPQHF; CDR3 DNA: TGTGCCAGCAGCTTCGCAGAGGTCTTTAGCAATCAGCCCCAGCATTTT
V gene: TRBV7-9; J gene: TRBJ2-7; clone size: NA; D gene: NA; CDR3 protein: CASSQSDSVRTF; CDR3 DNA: TGTGCCAGCAGTCAAAGCGACTCGGTGAGAACCTTC
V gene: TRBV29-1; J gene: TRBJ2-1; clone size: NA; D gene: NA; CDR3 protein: CSVRSSVGEQFF; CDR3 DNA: TGCAGCGTTCGAAGTAGCGTTGGCGAGCAGTTCTTC
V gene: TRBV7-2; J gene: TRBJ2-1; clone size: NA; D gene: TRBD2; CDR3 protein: CASRTPGLAGVGEQFF; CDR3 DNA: TGTGCCAGCAGAACCCCGGGACTAGCGGGAGTAGGTGAGCAGTTCTTC
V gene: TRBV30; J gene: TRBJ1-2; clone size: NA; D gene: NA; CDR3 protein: CAWNRGGYTF; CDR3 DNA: TGTGCCTGGAATCGGGGAGGCTACACCTTC
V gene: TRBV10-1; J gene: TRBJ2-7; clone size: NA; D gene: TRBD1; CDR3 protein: CASSEGTELNSYEQYF; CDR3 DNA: TGCGCCAGCAGTGAAGGGACAGAGCTGAACTCCTACGAGCAGTACTTC
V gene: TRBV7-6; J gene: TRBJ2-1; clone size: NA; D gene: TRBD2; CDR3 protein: CASSLFPGLAGGPVWNEQFF; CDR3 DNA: TGTGCCAGCAGCTTATTCCCCGGACTAGCGGGAGGGCCGGTTTGGAATGAGCAGTTCTTC
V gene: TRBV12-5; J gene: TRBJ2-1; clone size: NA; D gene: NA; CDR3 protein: CASGPIGRGGNEQFF; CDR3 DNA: TGTGCTAGTGGCCCTATCGGCAGGGGGGGGAATGAGCAGTTCTTC
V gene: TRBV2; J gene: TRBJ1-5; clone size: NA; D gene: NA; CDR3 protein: CASKTVSNQPQHF; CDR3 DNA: TGTGCCAGCAAGACGGTTAGCAATCAGCCCCAGCATTTT
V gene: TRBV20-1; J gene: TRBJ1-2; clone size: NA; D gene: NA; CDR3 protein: CSAEEGYTF; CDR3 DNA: TGCAGTGCTGAGGAAGGCTACACCTTC
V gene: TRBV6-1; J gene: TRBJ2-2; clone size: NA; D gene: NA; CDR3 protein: CATRMDHAVTGELFF; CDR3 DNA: TGTGCCACCAGAATGGACCACGCAGTTACCGGGGAGCTGTTTTTT
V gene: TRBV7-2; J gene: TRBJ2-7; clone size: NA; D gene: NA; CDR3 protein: CASSSQTSTYEQYF; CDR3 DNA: TGTGCCAGCAGTTCCCAAACCTCAACCTACGAGCAGTACTTC
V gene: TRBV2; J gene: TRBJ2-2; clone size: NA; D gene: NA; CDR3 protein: CASSEATVTGELFF; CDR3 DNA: TGTGCCAGCAGTGAAGCGACAGTCACCGGGGAGCTGTTTTTT
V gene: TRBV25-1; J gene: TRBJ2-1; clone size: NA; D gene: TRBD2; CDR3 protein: CASSELAGKSYNEQFF; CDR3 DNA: TGTGCCAGCAGTGAACTAGCGGGAAAGTCCTACAATGAGCAGTTCTTC
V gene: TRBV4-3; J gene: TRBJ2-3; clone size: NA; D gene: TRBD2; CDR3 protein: CASSQEDRLAGVWDTQYF; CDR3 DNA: TGCGCCAGCAGCCAAGAGGACCGACTAGCGGGAGTATGGGATACGCAGTATTTT
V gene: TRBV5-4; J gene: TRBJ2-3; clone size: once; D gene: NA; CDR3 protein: CASSRGDSSTDTQYF; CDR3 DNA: TGTGCCAGCAGCCGAGGAGATTCTAGCACAGATACGCAGTATTTT
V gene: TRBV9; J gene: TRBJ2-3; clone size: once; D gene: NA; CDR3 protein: CASSVESLHTQYF; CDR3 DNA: TGTGCCAGCAGCGTAGAGTCCCTGCATACGCAGTATTTT
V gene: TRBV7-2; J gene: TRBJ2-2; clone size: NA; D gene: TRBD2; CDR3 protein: CASSLEAAGVTGELFF; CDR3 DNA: TGTGCCAGCAGCTTAGAGGCGGCGGGAGTCACCGGGGAGCTGTTTTTT